What follows is one TCR beta chain and its context. Antigen: not known. This CDR3 is 16 amino acids long. J gave up 2 bases and V 6 bases, and 12 bases lay outside the gene matches. CDR1 and CDR2 from the germline V gene are MNHNS and SASEGT. This record belongs to a study of T cell repertoires in cytomegalovirus infection. Study background: Both a matching HLA type and CMV infection were indicated by public TCR beta signatures.

From the reads, TCRdb called clonotypes with MiXCR, one entry per CDR3 protein. The sample contains approximately 470,000 distinct CDR3 sequences, about 44% of which appear only once. Here the sequenced sample was cultured PBMCs, taken from culture after CMV antigen stimulation. The V gene is TRBV6-1, the J gene TRBJ2-5; 7 bases line up with TRBD1. The origin of this receptor is a human donor in good health (CMV status not recorded). Some clones in this sample may be carry-over from other donors' samples. The CDR3: CASRPQPGTEQETQYF. Here the CDR3 DNA reads TGTGCCAGCAGACCCCAACCCGGGACAGAGCAAGAGACCCAGTACTTC.